This T cell receptor beta chain is from a study of blood T cell repertoires in COVID-19 (TCRdb year 2020). Some background on the complete study: Samples from collaborators originated in the United States, Italy and Spain and spanned both the acute and convalescent phases of COVID-19. The material from the prospective study consisted of cDNA or gDNA derived from T cells, B-cell-depleted T cells, or PBMCs. Samples came from the ongoing ImmuneRACE study (first 160 participants) plus 1,254 subjects from 6 global collaborators. Subjects who had been exposed to COVID-19, were actively infected with it, or had recovered from it provided the deeply sampled blood TCRbeta repertoires that made up the dataset. The repertoires were made available in a free public database intended to serve as a resource for research on the immune response to SARS-CoV-2. Where available, HLA class I and class II types were obtained from metadata supplied by the sample provider rather than from assay-based typing. Nearly every sample came with metadata listing a de-identified subject ID, COVID-19 status, age in years and sex.

One collaborating source in Seattle enrolled patients while the patients were actively infected and followed the patients over time throughout the course of disease. The collaborating institutions used their own protocols to collect whole blood in K2EDTA tubes. For TCRbeta analysis, collaborator samples were shipped as frozen whole blood, as isolated PBMCs, or as DNA extracted from either sample type. As regards this clone: Its antigen is not yet known. There are no base qualities to consult, and no much larger clone falls within one base.

TCRbeta CDR3 regions were amplified from genomic DNA using the immunoSEQ Assay, a bias-controlled multiplex PCR. The study's processing was this. Nucleated cell counts per sample were estimated from amplification of reference gene primers within the assay. To quantify the absolute abundance of each unique TCRbeta CDR3 rearrangement, sequence reads were collapsed and filtered. For each sample, productive Simpson clonality was calculated as the square root of Simpson's diversity index across productive rearrangements. As stored in TCRdb, this immuneACCESS dataset retains in-frame rearrangements with V and J assigned. A fraction of the clones does not appear; measured against another copy, unresolved V genes explain less than half of the discrepancy, and the remainder lacks a known reason. The DNA gave D and trimming, while V, J and clone size come from that table. The sample table contains around 200,000 clones; only one count was recorded for around 85% of them. The ten largest clones capture roughly 9.8% of the sample.

Study-level results and caveats: How much clinical and demographic metadata was included differed by source and by participant, and the metadata was provided uncurated.

The germline V gene encodes CDR1 MDHEN and CDR2 SYDVKM. Between the V and J ends, shortened by 5 bases and 1 base respectively, the junction contains 14 bases. Taken from cysteine to phenylalanine, the CDR3 has 15 residues. The entry retains the CDR3 DNA only, 45 bases that are in frame from base 1. The receptor chain draws on TRBV28 and TRBJ2-5; the D gene is perhaps TRBD2, on 5 matching bases. This receptor was taken from a woman aged 55-70 years with COVID-19, enrolled during active disease. The source material was peripheral blood. Here is the DNA: TGTGCCAGCAGTGGCCTGGCGGACTTCCAAGAGACCCAGTACTTC. This translates into CASSGLADFQETQYF.